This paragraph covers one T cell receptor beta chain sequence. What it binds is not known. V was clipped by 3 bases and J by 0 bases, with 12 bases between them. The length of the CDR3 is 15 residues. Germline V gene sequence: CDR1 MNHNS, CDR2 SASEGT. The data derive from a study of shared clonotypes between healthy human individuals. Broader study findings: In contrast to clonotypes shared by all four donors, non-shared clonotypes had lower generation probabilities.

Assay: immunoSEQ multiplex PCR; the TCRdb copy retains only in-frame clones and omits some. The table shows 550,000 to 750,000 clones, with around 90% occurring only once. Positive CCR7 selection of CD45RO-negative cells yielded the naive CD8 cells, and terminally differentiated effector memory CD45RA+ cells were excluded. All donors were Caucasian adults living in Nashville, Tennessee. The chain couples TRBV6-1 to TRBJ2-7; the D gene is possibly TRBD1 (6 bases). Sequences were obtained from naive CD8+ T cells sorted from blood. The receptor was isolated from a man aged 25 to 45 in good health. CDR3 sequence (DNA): TGTGCCAGCAGTGAGACCGGGACAAACTCCTACGAGCAGTACTTC. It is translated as CASSETGTNSYEQYF.